The 2 T cell receptor beta chains given below trace back to one sample, sequenced in a study of beta chain features in type 1 diabetes. General observations from the study: In every one of the four CD4+ subsets, TCRB CDR3s were moderately but significantly shorter in Type 1 diabetes patients.

Sequenced material consisted of expressed TCRB transcripts (all of the isolated RNA was reverse transcribed). Assay: immunoSEQ multiplex PCR; the TCRdb copy retains only in-frame clones and omits some. This table holds tens of thousands of clones, nearly 50% found once. Their cognate antigens are unknown. The sequencing input was central memory CD4+ T cells from blood. These receptor sequences come from a man in his thirties or forties with type 1 diabetes.

This clone was seen a handful of times. The chain employs TRBV6-6 and TRBJ1-1; TRBD1 matches 8 bases. V trimming: 6 bases; J trimming: 3 bases; junction bases outside the gene matches: 6. The CDR3 consists of 14 residues. Per germline, CDR1 MNHNY and CDR2 SVGAGI (reference sequence). The CDR3 coding sequence is TGTGCCAGCAGGGACGCACAGGGGGACACTGAAGCTTTCTTT. Its protein product is CASRDAQGDTEAFF.

The CDR3 DNA sequence: TGTGCCAGCAGTGAAGTCCTGACAGGGCAGAACTATGGCTACACCTTC. Its protein product is CASSEVLTGQNYGYTF. This chain links TRBV6-1 with TRBJ1-2; 7 bases are a match to TRBD1. In germline, CDR1 is MNHNS, CDR2 SASEGT. The junction had 7 bases not matched to a gene; V was cut back by 1 base and J by 2 bases. The CDR3 consists of 16 residues.